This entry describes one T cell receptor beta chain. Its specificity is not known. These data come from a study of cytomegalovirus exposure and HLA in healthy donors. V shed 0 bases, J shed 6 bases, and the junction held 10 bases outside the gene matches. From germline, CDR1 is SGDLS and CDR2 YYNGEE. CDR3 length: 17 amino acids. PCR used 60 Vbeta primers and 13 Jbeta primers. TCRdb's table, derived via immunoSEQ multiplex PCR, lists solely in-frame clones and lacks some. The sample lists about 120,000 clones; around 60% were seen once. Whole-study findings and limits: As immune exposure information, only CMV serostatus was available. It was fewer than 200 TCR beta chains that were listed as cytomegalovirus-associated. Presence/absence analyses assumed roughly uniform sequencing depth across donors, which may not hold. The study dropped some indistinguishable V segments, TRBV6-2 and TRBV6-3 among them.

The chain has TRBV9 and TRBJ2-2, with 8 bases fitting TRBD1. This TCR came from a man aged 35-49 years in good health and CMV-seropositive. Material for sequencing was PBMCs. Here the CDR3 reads CASSVGTGRFAAGELFF. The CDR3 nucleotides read TGTGCCAGCAGCGTAGGGACAGGGAGGTTCGCGGCCGGGGAGCTGTTTTTT.